This entry lists 2 T cell receptor beta chains sequenced from one sample in a study of blood T cell repertoires in COVID-19. Method: immunoSEQ multiplex PCR; TCRdb's copy keeps in-frame clones and lacks some. The table lists about 230,000 clones, around 82% of them singletons. Sequenced sample: peripheral blood. The receptors were sampled from a man in his forties or fifties with active or convalescent COVID-19.

This sequence joins TRBV24-1 and TRBJ1-5; D remains unclear. In germline, CDR1 is KGHDR, CDR2 SFDVKD. The CDR3 loop spans 13 amino acids. Between the trimmed V and J ends, which lost 2 bases and 5 bases, there was a span of 6 bases. CDR3 bases: TGTGCCACCAGTGATTATGGAGATCAGCCCCAGCATTTT. Encoded protein: CATSDYGDQPQHF.

This rearrangement joins TRBV6-1 to TRBJ2-3; a possible D gene is TRBD1 (5 bases). Looked up from germline, CDR1 is MNHNS and CDR2 is SASEGT. Trimming cost V 2 bases and J 3 bases, with 6 bases left between them. The CDR3 runs to 13 residues. The CDR3 bases are TGTGCCAGCAGTGAAAAGGGGACAGATACGCAGTATTTT. It encodes CASSEKGTDTQYF.